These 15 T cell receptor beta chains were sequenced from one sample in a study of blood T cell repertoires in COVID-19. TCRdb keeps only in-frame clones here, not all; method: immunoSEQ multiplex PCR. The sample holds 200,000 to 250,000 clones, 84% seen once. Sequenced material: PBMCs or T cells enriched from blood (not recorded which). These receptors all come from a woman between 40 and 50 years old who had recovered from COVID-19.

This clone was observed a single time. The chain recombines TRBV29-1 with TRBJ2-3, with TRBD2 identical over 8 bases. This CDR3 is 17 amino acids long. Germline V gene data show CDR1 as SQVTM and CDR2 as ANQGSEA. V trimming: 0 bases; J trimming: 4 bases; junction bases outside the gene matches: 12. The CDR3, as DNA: TGCAGCGTTGAAGATCGGGGGGGAGACAGCCGTCCAGATACGCAGTATTTT. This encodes CSVEDRGGDSRPDTQYF.

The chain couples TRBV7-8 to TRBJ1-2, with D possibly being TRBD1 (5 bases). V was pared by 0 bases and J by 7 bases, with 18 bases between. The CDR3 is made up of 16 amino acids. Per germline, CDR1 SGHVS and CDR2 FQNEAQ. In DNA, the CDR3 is TGTGCCAGCAGCTTAGCGGCAACAGCGAAGGGGTCTGGCTACACCTTC. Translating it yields CASSLAATAKGSGYTF.

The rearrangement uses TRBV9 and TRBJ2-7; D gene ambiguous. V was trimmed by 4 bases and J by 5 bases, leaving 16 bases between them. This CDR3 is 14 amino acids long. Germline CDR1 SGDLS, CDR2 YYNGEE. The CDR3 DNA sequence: TGTGCCAGCAGCCGCGGTCCTGAAGGAGACGAGCAGTACTTC. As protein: CASSRGPEGDEQYF.

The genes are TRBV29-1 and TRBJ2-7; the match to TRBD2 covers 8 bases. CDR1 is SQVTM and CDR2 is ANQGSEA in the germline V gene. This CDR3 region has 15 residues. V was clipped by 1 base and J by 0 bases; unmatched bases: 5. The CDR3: CSVEGGLAGSYEQYV. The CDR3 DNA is TGCAGCGTTGAAGGCGGCCTAGCGGGCTCCTACGAGCAGTACGTC.

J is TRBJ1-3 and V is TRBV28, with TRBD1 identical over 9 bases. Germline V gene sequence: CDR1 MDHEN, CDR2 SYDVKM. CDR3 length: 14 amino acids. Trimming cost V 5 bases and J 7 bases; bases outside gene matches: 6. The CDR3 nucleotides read TGTGCCAGCAGTCCCACAGGGGGCAAGAACACCATATATTTT. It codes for CASSPTGGKNTIYF.

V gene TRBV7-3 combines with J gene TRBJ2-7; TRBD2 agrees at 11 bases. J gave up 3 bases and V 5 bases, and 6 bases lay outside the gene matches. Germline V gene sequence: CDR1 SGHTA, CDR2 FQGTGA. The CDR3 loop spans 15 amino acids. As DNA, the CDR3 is TGTGCCAGCAGCCCCTTAGCGGGAGGGCTCTACGAGCAGTACTTC. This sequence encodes CASSPLAGGLYEQYF.

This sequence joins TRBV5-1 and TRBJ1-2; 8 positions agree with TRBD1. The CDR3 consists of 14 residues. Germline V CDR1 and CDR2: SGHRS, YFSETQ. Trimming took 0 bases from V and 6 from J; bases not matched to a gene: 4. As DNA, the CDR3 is TGCGCCAGCAGCTTGGGACAGGGGAACGATGGCTACACCTTC. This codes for CASSLGQGNDGYTF.

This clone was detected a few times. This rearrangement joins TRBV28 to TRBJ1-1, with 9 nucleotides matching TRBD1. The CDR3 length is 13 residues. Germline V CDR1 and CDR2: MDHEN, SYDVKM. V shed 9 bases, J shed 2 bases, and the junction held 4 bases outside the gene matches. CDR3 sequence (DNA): TGTGCCAGTGTGACAGGGGGAAACACTGAAGCTTTCTTT. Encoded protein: CASVTGGNTEAFF. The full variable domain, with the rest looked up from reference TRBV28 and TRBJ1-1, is DVKVTQSSRYLVKRTGEKVFLECVQDMDHENMFWYRQDPGLGLRLIYFSYDVKMKEKGDIPEGYSVSREKKERFSLILESASTNQTSMYLCASVTGGNTEAFFGQGTRLTVV.

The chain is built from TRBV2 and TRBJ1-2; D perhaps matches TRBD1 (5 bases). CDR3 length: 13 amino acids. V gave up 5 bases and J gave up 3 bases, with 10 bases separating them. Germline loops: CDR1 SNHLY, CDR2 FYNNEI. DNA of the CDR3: TGTGCCAGCAGTACAGGTGGTGACTATGGCTACACCTTC. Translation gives CASSTGGDYGYTF.

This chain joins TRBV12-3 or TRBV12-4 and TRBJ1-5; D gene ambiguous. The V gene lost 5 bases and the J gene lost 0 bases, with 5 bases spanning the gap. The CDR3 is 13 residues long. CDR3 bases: TGTGCCAGCAGTCCTTTTAGCAATCAGCCCCAGCATTTT. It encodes CASSPFSNQPQHF.

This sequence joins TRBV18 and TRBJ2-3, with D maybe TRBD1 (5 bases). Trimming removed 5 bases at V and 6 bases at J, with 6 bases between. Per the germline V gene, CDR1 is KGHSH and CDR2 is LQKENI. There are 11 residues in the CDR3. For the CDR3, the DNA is TGTGCCAGCTCAGGGGCTGATACGCAGTATTTT. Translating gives CASSGADTQYF.

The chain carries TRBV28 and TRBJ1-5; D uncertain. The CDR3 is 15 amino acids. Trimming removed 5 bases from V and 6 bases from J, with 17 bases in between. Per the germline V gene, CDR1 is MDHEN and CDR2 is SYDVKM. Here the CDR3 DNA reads TGTGCCAGCAGTATATTCCCGGGAAAGGGTCAGCCCCAGCATTTT. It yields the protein CASSIFPGKGQPQHF.

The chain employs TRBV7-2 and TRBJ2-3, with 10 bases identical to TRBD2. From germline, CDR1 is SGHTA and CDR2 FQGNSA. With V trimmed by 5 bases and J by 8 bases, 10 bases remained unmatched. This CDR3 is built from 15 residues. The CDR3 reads CASSERLAGVGTQYF. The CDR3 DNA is TGTGCCAGCAGCGAGAGACTAGCGGGCGTCGGTACGCAGTATTTT.

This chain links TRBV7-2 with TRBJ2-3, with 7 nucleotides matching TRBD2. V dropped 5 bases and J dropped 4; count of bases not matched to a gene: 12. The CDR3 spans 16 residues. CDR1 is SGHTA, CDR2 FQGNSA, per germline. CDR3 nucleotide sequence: TGTGCCAGCAGCAAAGATCTAGCGGTTGTCGCAGATACGCAGTATTTT. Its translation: CASSKDLAVVADTQYF.

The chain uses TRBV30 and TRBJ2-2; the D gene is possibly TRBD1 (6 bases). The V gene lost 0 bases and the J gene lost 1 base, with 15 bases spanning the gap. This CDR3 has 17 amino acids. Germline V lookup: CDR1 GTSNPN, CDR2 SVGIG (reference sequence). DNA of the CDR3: TGTGCCTGGAGTGTACCAGGGGACCTGATGAACACCGGGGAGCTGTTTTTT. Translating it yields CAWSVPGDLMNTGELFF.